This TCR beta chain comes out of a study of shared clonotypes between healthy human individuals. Clones were read by immunoSEQ multiplex PCR, and TCRdb kept only the in-frame ones, dropping some. The data contain roughly 500,000 clones, around 79% of them singletons. This clone has more than one count but fewer than ten. The germline V gene has CDR1 MNHEY and CDR2 SMNVEV (reference sequence). The CDR3 consists of 13 residues. The V gene lost 7 bases and the J gene lost 1 base, with 11 bases spanning the gap. Material: PBMCs. The sequence was collected from a middle-aged woman in good health. Some clones in this sample may be carry-over from other donors' samples. The chain is built from TRBV27 and TRBJ2-7; D is unresolved. The CDR3 here is CASTRLGSYEQYF. DNA for the CDR3: TGTGCCAGCACTCGTTTGGGATCCTACGAGCAGTACTTC.